This TCR beta chain was identified during a study of CD8 T cells in Susac syndrome. Whole-study results and caveats: By the study's own acknowledgment, its TCR sequencing and HLA analysis included relatively few individuals.

On this clonotype: Its antigen is unknown.

Germline-derived CDR1 and CDR2 are MNHEY and SVGEGT. V gave up 6 bases and J gave up 0 bases, with 11 bases separating them. The CDR3 length is 14 residues. An input of roughly 0.5 to 1 ug of RNA was subjected to reverse transcription using random hexamers. The authors amplified TCR beta CDR3 across 54 Vbeta and 13 Jbeta using immunoSEQ multiplex PCR. TCRdb passed the immunoSEQ multiplex PCR reads through MiXCR, listing each CDR3 protein once. The sample lists about 210,000 distinct CDR3 sequences, 95% occurring once. The multiple sclerosis controls consisted of treatment-naive patients with relapsing-remitting disease, either stable or active. The TEMRA cells underwent FACS enrichment, while the CD8+ and CD4+ T cells underwent negative isolation.

Sequencing was performed on CD4+ T cells from PBMCs. The chain is built from TRBV6-2 or TRBV6-3 and TRBJ1-1; D possibly corresponds to TRBD1 (6 bases). The sequence came from a human donor with multiple sclerosis. The CDR3 coding sequence is TGTGCCAGCAGCCCCCAGGGGATGAACACTGAAGCTTTCTTT. Translated, it gives CASSPQGMNTEAFF.